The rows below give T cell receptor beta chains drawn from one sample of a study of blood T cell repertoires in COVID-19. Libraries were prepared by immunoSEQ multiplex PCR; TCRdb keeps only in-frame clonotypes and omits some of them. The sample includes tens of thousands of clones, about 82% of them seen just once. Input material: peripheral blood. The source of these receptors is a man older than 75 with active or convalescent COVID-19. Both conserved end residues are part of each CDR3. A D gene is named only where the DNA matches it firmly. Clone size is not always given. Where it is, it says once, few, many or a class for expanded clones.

TGTGCCAGCAGCTTGTTAGCACAGGGGGCTGGGGAGACCCAGTACTTC,CASSLLAQGAGETQYF,.,TRBJ2-5,TRBD1,TRBV5-4
TGTGCCAGTCTAGAAGACAGGGCAAACCAGCCCCAGCATTTT,CASLEDRANQPQHF,once,TRBJ1-5,TRBD1,TRBV19
TGTGCCAGCAGTTCCCTGGGGACAGGGGGTGTGAACACTGAAGCTTTCTTT,CASSSLGTGGVNTEAFF,.,TRBJ1-1,TRBD1,TRBV28
TGTGCCAGCAGTTCGGGACAGAATGAAAAACTGTTTTTT,CASSSGQNEKLFF,.,TRBJ1-4,TRBD1,TRBV6-6
TGTGCCACCGGAGAGTCTCAAGACTACAGTGTACTTTTGGGGGCGACCTATAGCAATCAGCCCCAGCATTTT,CATGESQDYSVLLGATYSNQPQHF,.,TRBJ1-5,.,TRBV24-1
TGCGCCAGCAGCTACAATAGCGGGGCCGCGTACGAGCAGTACTTC,CASSYNSGAAYEQYF,.,TRBJ2-7,TRBD2,TRBV5-1
TGCAGCGTTGCGGGCCTAGCGGGAGAGTACGAGCAGTACTTC,CSVAGLAGEYEQYF,.,TRBJ2-7,TRBD2,TRBV29-1
TGTGCCAGCTCACCCTCCACAGGGAACACCGGGGAGCTGTTTTTT,CASSPSTGNTGELFF,.,TRBJ2-2,.,TRBV18
TGTGCCAGCAGCCTCCTACAGAGCACTGAAGCTTTCTTT,CASSLLQSTEAFF,.,TRBJ1-1,.,TRBV28
TGCGCCAGCAGTCGGGACAGGGAAAACGAGCAGTACTTC,CASSRDRENEQYF,.,TRBJ2-7,TRBD1,TRBV4-3
TGTGCCGGGACCCTAGGGGCGGTGATCTTGGGTGAAGCTTTCTTT,CAGTLGAVILGEAFF,.,TRBJ1-1,.,TRBV30
TGTGCCAGTAGTCAGACAGGGGGCAATCAGCCCCAGCATTTT,CASSQTGGNQPQHF,once,TRBJ1-5,TRBD1,TRBV19
TGTGCCAGCAGTCTACTAGCGGGAGATTGGGATGAGCAGTTCTTC,CASSLLAGDWDEQFF,.,TRBJ2-1,TRBD2,TRBV27
TGTGCCAGCAGCTTAGCGGGGGCCGGCTACGAGCAGTACTTC,CASSLAGAGYEQYF,.,TRBJ2-7,.,TRBV7-2
TGTGCCAGCAGTGAGTATCGGGGGAGCTCCTACGAGCAGTACTTC,CASSEYRGSSYEQYF,.,TRBJ2-7,.,TRBV6-1
TGTGCCACCCAAACCGGGACTTCAGAAAGGGAGCAGTACTTC,CATQTGTSEREQYF,.,TRBJ2-7,.,TRBV2
TGCGCCAGCAGCTTGTCATCCGGAGCCTACACTGAAGCTTTCTTT,CASSLSSGAYTEAFF,.,TRBJ1-1,.,TRBV5-1
TGCGCCAGCAGCTTGAGTTCGTTGGGCGGGAGCTCCTACAATGAGCAGTTCTTC,CASSLSSLGGSSYNEQFF,.,TRBJ2-1,TRBD2,TRBV5-1
TGTGCCAGCAGCCCAGGGACAGGGGATTTCACTAATGAAAAACTGTTTTTT,CASSPGTGDFTNEKLFF,.,TRBJ1-4,TRBD1,TRBV9
TGTGCCACCAGTGAGGGGACTAGCGGGACTTCGACGGGGGAGCTGTTTTTT,CATSEGTSGTSTGELFF,.,TRBJ2-2,TRBD2,TRBV24-1
TGTGCCAGCAGACCCTCACAGGGGTCGGAGACCCAGTACTTC,CASRPSQGSETQYF,.,TRBJ2-5,TRBD1,TRBV28
TGTGCCAGCAGTTTAAGTACAGGCTTCGTCTACGAGCAGTACTTC,CASSLSTGFVYEQYF,.,TRBJ2-7,.,TRBV28
TGTGCCAGCAGCTTGACTAGTGGGAGCACAGATACGCAGTATTTT,CASSLTSGSTDTQYF,.,TRBJ2-3,.,TRBV7-3
TGTGCCAGCAGCCGAGGCGTTACTGGGAGGAACACTGAAGCTTTCTTT,CASSRGVTGRNTEAFF,.,TRBJ1-1,.,TRBV6-2/TRBV6-3
TGTGCCAGCAGTTTAACTTATCAGCCCCAGCATTTT,CASSLTYQPQHF,.,TRBJ1-5,.,TRBV28
TGTGCCAGCAGCCCGCGGGGGGGAGCTAACTCGGAGCAGTACTTC,CASSPRGGANSEQYF,.,TRBJ2-7,TRBD2,TRBV7-2
TGTGCCAGTAGTCCGAGGACTCACACCGGGGAGCTGTTTTTT,CASSPRTHTGELFF,.,TRBJ2-2,.,TRBV19
TGTGCCAGCAGTTTACAACAGGGATTATACAATGAGCAGTTCTTC,CASSLQQGLYNEQFF,.,TRBJ2-1,.,TRBV27
TGTGCCAGTAGAGGGGTCACAGCCACAGATACGCAGTATTTT,CASRGVTATDTQYF,.,TRBJ2-3,.,TRBV19
TGCGCCAGCAGCCAAGACCCCGGGGGATACTACGAGCAGTACTTC,CASSQDPGGYYEQYF,.,TRBJ2-7,.,TRBV4-3
TGTGCCAGCAGTCCCCGGGAGGCTCGCTACGAGCAGTACTTC,CASSPREARYEQYF,.,TRBJ2-7,TRBD2,TRBV27
TGTGCCAGCAGCTTTGCCCCAATGGGACAGGCTAACACCGGGGAGCTGTTTTTT,CASSFAPMGQANTGELFF,.,TRBJ2-2,TRBD1,TRBV11-2
TGTGCCAGCAGCTTATCGAGGAGAGAGACCTACGAGCAGTACTTC,CASSLSRRETYEQYF,few,TRBJ2-7,.,TRBV7-2
TGCGCCAGCAGCCAAGGCCGCGCAACTAATGAAAAACTGTTTTTT,CASSQGRATNEKLFF,.,TRBJ1-4,.,TRBV4-1
TGTGCCACCAGTCGACCCGGGACAGGGGAATACGAGCAGTACTTC,CATSRPGTGEYEQYF,.,TRBJ2-7,TRBD1,TRBV24-1
TGTGCCAGCAGCTTGGTCCCAGGGGGCGCAAACTCCTATAATTCACCCCTCCACTTT,CASSLVPGGANSYNSPLHF,.,TRBJ1-6,TRBD1,TRBV5-8
TGCGCCAGCAGTCAATCTTGGACAGTGTCCTATGGCTACACCTTC,CASSQSWTVSYGYTF,.,TRBJ1-2,.,TRBV23-1
TGTGCCAGCAGCCCGCGGAAGTATAATTCACCCCTCCACTTT,CASSPRKYNSPLHF,.,TRBJ1-6,.,TRBV7-2
TGTGCCAGCAATATCAGGGGGTCCTACGAGCAGTACTTC,CASNIRGSYEQYF,.,TRBJ2-7,TRBD1,TRBV6-5
TGTGCCAGCAGTGATTTGATAGCGGGAGGGTTTTCCTACGAGCAGTACTTC,CASSDLIAGGFSYEQYF,.,TRBJ2-7,TRBD2,TRBV6-1
TGTGCCAGCTCTCATAATCTTCTAGCGGAGGATGAGCAGTTCTTC,CASSHNLLAEDEQFF,.,TRBJ2-1,TRBD2,TRBV18
TGTGCCAGCAGTTCCCCCGCCGGGGGGAGCACAGATACGCAGTATTTT,CASSSPAGGSTDTQYF,once,TRBJ2-3,TRBD2,TRBV28
TGTGCCAGCAGTCAATGGGACAGGGGGAGTAATGGCTACACCTTC,CASSQWDRGSNGYTF,.,TRBJ1-2,TRBD1,TRBV28
TGTGCCATAGGGGGACAGGGGGCAACTAATGAAAAACTGTTTTTT,CAIGGQGATNEKLFF,.,TRBJ1-4,TRBD1,TRBV10-3
TGTGCCAGCACTGAGCAGGGGAGCACTGAAGCTTTCTTT,CASTEQGSTEAFF,.,TRBJ1-1,.,TRBV2
TGTGCCAGCAGCTTACAGGCGACATCTAACTATGGCTACACCTTC,CASSLQATSNYGYTF,once,TRBJ1-2,.,TRBV7-9
TGCGCCAGCAGCCAGGCGGACAGGGCGTCCTACGAGCAGTACTTC,CASSQADRASYEQYF,.,TRBJ2-7,TRBD1,TRBV4-1
TGTGCCAGCAGCTTTGGGACTAGCGGGGGTAATGAGCAGTTCTTC,CASSFGTSGGNEQFF,.,TRBJ2-1,TRBD2,TRBV9
TGTGCCAGCAGGGGACAGGGGTTCACTGAAGCTTTCTTT,CASRGQGFTEAFF,.,TRBJ1-1,TRBD1,TRBV28
TGTGCCAGCAGTCGGACTAGCGGGAAACAAGAGACCCAGTACTTC,CASSRTSGKQETQYF,.,TRBJ2-5,TRBD2,TRBV7-9
TGCGCCAGCAGCCACGGACAGGGCGCTGGAAACACCATATATTTT,CASSHGQGAGNTIYF,.,TRBJ1-3,TRBD1,TRBV4-3
TGTGCCAGCCGGGACAGGGCCACCTACGAGCAGTACTTC,CASRDRATYEQYF,.,TRBJ2-7,TRBD1,TRBV19
TGTGCCAGCAGCTTGGGGCAGGCTGGTGGTACTGAAGCTTTCTTT,CASSLGQAGGTEAFF,.,TRBJ1-1,.,TRBV5-4
TGTGCCAGCAGTCCATGGACAGGGGAGGAAAAACTGTTTTTT,CASSPWTGEEKLFF,.,TRBJ1-4,TRBD1,TRBV6-6
TGTGCCACCCGGACTAGCGGGGCCCAAGAGACCCAGTACTTC,CATRTSGAQETQYF,.,TRBJ2-5,TRBD2,TRBV19
TGTGCCAGCAAACTAGCGGGAACCTACGAGCAGTACTTC,CASKLAGTYEQYF,.,TRBJ2-7,TRBD2,TRBV2
TGTGCCAGCAGTTCCCGACAGGGGAAGAATACTCTTGGGGCCAACGTCCTGACTTTC,CASSSRQGKNTLGANVLTF,.,TRBJ2-6,TRBD1,TRBV28
TGTGCCAGCAGCAATCCCCCATCCGATACGCAGTATTTT,CASSNPPSDTQYF,.,TRBJ2-3,.,TRBV2
TGTGCCAGCAGTTTATCCGGTGGTGTGGGGGGGAGCAATGGCTACACCTTC,CASSLSGGVGGSNGYTF,.,TRBJ1-2,.,TRBV28